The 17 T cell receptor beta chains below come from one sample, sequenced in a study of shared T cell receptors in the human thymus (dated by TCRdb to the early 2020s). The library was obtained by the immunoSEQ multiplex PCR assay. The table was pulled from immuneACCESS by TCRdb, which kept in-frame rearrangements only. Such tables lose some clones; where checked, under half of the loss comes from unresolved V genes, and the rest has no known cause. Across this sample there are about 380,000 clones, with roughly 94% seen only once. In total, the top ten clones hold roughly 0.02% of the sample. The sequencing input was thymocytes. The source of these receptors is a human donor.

The CDR3 DNA follows: TGTGCCAGCAGCTTAGTAGGGGGGACCATTCAGTACTTC. It translates to CASSLVGGTIQYF. The rearrangement uses TRBV7-3 and TRBJ2-4; possibly TRBD1 or TRBD2 for D (6 bases each). The V end was cut by 2 bases, the J end by 9 bases, with 11 bases between. The CDR3 loop spans 13 amino acids. Germline V lookup: CDR1 SGHTA, CDR2 FQGTGA.

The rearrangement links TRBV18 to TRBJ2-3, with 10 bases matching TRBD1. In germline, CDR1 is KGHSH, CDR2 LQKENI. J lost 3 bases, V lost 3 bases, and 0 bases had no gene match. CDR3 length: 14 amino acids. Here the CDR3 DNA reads TGTGCCAGCTCACCGGGACAGGGGACAGATACGCAGTATTTT. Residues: CASSPGQGTDTQYF.

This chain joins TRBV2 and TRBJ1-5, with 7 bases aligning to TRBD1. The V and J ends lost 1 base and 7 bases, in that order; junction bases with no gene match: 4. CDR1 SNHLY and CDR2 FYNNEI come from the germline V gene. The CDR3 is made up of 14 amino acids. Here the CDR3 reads CASSEETGIQPQHF. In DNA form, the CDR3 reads TGTGCCAGCAGTGAAGAGACAGGGATACAGCCCCAGCATTTT. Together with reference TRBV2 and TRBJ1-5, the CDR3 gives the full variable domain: EPEVTQTPSHQVTQMGQEVILRCVPISNHLYFYWYRQILGQKVEFLVSFYNNEISEKSEIFDDQFSVERPDGSNFTLKIRSTKLEDSAMYFCASSEETGIQPQHFGDGTRLSIL.

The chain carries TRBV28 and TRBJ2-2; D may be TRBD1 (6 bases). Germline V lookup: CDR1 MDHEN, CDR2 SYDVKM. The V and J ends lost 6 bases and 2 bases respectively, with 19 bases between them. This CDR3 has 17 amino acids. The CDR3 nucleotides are TGTGCCAGCAGGGGGATACAGGGCAACTTTAACACCGGGGAGCTGTTTTTT. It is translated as CASRGIQGNFNTGELFF.

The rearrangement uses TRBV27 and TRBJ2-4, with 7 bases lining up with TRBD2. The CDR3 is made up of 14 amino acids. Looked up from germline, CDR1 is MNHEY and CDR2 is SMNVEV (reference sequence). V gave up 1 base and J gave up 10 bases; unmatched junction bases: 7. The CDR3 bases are TGTGCCAGCAGTTTATACGGGGGAGGGCGAATTCAGTACTTC. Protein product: CASSLYGGGRIQYF.

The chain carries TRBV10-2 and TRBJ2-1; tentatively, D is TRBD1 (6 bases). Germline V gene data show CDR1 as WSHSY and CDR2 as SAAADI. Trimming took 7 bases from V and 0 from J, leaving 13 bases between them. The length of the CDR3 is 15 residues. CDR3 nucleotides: TGCGCCAGCACCAAATTGGACAGCTCCTACAATGAGCAGTTCTTC. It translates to CASTKLDSSYNEQFF.

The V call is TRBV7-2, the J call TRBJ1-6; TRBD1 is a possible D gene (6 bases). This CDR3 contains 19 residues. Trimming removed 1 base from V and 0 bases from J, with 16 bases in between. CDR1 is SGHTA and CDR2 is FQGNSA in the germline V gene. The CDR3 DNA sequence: TGTGCCAGCAGCTTAGGACAGGCGGATACGAGCTCCTATAATTCACCCCTCCACTTT. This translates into CASSLGQADTSSYNSPLHF.

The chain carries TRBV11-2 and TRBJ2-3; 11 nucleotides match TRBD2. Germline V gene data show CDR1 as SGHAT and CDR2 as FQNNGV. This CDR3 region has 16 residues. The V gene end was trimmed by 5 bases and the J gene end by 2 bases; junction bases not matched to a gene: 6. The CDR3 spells CASSPGTSGNTDTQYF. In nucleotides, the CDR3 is TGTGCCAGCAGCCCCGGGACTAGCGGAAACACAGATACGCAGTATTTT.

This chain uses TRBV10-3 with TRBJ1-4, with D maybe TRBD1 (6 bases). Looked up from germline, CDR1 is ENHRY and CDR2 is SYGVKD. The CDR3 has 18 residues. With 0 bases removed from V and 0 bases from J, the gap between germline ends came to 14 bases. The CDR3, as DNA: TGTGCCATCAGTGAGTCGGCCAGGGGCTTCTCAACTAATGAAAAACTGTTTTTT. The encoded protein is CAISESARGFSTNEKLFF.

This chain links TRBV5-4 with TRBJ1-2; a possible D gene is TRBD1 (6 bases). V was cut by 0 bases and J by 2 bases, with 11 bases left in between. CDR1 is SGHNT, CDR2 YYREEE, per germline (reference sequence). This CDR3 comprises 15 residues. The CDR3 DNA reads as TGTGCCAGCAGCTTGGCCCCGGGGGCGAACTATGGCTACACCTTC. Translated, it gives CASSLAPGANYGYTF.

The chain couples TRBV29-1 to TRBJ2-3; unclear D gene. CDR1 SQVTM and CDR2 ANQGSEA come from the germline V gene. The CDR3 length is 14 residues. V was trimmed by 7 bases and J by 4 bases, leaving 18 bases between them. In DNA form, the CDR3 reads TGCAGCGCCATACTTTGGGTCGGAGCAGATACGCAGTATTTT. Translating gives CSAILWVGADTQYF.

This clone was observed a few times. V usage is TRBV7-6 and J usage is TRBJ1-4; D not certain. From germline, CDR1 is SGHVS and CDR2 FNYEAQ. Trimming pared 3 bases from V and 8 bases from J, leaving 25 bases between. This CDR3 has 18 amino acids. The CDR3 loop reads CASSFNPPRPDSGEKLFF. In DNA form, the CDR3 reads TGTGCCAGCAGCTTTAATCCCCCCCGACCCGATAGCGGAGAAAAACTGTTTTTT.

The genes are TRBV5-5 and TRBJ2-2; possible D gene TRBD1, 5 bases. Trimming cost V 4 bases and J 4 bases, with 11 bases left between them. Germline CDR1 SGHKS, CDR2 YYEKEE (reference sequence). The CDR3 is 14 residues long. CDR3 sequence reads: CASSKDTITGELFF. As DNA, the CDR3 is TGTGCCAGCAGCAAGGACACAATCACCGGGGAGCTGTTTTTT.

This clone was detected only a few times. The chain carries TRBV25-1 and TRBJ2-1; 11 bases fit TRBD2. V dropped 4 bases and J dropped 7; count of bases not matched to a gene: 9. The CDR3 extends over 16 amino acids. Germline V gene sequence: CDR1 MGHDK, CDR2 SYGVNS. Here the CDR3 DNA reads TGTGCCAGCAGTGGCCTACTAGCGGGAGACTGGAATGAGCAGTTCTTC. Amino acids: CASSGLLAGDWNEQFF.

The DNA for the CDR3 is TGTGCCACCAGCAGTTGGGCGGCCCCCCACGAGCAGTACTTC. It codes for CATSSWAAPHEQYF. The J gene is TRBJ2-7, the V gene TRBV15; D ambiguous. V shed 3 bases and J shed 5 bases, with 14 bases lying between them. CDR1 is LNHNV, CDR2 YYDKDF, per germline (reference sequence). The CDR3 runs 14 residues.

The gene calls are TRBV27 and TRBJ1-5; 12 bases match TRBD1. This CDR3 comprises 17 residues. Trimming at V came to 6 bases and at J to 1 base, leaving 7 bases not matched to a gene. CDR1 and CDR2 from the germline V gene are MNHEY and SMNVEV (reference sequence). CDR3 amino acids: CASRAGTGGWSNQPQHF. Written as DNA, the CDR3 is TGTGCCAGCAGGGCTGGGACAGGGGGCTGGAGCAATCAGCCCCAGCATTTT.

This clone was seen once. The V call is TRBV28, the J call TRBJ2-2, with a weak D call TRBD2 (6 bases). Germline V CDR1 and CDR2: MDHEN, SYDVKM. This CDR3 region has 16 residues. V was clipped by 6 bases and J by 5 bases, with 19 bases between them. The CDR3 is CASRAGLWIGTGELFF. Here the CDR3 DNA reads TGTGCCAGCAGGGCGGGACTCTGGATTGGAACCGGGGAGCTGTTTTTT.